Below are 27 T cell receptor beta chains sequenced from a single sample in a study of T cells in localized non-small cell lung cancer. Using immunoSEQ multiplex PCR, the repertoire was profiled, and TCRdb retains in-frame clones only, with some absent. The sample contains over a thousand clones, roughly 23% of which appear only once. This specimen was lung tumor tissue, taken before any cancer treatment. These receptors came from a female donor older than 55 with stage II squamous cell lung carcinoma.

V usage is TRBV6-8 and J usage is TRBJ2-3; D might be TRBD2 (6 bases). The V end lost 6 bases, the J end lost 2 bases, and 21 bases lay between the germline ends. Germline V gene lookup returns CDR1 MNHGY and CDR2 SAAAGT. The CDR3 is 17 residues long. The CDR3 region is CASSPATGEVVTDTQYF. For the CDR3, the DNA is TGTGCCAGCAGCCCCGCAACCGGGGAGGTCGTCACAGATACGCAGTATTTT.

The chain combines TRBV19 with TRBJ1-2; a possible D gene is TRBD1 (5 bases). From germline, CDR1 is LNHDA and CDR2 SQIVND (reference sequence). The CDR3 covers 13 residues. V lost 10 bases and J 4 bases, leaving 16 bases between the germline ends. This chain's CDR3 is CATLQGGLYGYTF. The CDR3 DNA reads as TGTGCCACCCTCCAGGGAGGACTCTATGGCTACACCTTC.

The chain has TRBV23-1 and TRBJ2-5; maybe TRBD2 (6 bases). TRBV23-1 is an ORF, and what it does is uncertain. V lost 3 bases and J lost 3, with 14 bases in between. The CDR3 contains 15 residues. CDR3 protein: CASSQGRLVKETQYF. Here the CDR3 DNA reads TGCGCCAGCAGTCAGGGACGACTAGTTAAAGAGACCCAGTACTTC.

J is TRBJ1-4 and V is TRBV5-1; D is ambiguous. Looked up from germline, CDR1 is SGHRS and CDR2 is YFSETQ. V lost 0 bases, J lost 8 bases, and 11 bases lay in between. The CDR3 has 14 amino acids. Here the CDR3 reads CASSLAGYAEKLFF. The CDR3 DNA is TGCGCCAGCAGCTTGGCCGGGTACGCGGAAAAACTGTTTTTT. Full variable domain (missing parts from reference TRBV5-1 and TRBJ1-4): KAGVTQTPRYLIKTRGQQVTLSCSPISGHRSVSWYQQTPGQGLQFLFEYFSETQRNKGNFPGRFSGRQFSNSRSEMNVSTLELGDSALYLCASSLAGYAEKLFFGSGTQLSVL.

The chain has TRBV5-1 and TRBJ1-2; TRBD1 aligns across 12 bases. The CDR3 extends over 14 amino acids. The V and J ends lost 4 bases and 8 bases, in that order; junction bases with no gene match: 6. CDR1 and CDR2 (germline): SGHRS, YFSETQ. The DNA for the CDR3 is TGCGCCAGCAGCCCCACCGGGACAGGGGGCGGCTACACCTTC. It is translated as CASSPTGTGGGYTF.

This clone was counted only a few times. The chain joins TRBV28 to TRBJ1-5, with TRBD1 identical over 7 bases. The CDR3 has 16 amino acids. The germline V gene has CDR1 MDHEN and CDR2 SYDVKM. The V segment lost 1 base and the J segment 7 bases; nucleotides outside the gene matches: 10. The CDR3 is CASSLFPNRGGQPQHF. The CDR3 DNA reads TGTGCCAGCAGTTTATTCCCGAACAGGGGAGGCCAGCCCCAGCATTTT.

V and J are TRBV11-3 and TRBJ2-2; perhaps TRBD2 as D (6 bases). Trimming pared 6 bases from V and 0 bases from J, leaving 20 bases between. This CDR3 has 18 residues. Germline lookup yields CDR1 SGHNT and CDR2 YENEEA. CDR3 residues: CASRGIPGRLTNTGELFF. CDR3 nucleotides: TGTGCCAGCAGGGGAATACCTGGGAGGCTTACGAACACCGGGGAGCTGTTTTTT.

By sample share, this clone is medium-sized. The DNA for the CDR3 is TGTGCCAGCAGCTTGGAAGGACAGGGTAGGGGCTACACCTTC. Translating gives CASSLEGQGRGYTF. The rearrangement links TRBV11-3 to TRBJ1-2; TRBD1 aligns across 8 bases. CDR3 length: 14 amino acids. The ends lost 3 bases at V and 8 bases at J; junction bases unmatched: 8. The germline V gene has CDR1 SGHNT and CDR2 YENEEA.

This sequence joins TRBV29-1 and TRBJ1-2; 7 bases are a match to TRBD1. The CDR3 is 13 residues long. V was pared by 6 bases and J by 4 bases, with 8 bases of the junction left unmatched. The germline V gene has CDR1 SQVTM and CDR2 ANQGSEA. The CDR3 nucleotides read TGCAGCGTCCCCTTGACAGGGCTCTATGGCTACACCTTC. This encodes CSVPLTGLYGYTF.

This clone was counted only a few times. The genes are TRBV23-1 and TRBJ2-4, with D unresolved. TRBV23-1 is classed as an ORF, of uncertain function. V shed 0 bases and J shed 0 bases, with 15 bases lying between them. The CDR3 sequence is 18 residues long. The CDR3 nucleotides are TGCGCCAGCAGTCAATCTTCATGGCAGATCCCAGCCAAAAACATTCAGTACTTC. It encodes CASSQSSWQIPAKNIQYF.

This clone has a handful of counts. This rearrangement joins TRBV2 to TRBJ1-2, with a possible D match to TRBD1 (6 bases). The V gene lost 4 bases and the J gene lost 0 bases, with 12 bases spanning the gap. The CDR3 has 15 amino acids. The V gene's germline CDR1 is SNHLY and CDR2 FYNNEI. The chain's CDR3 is CASSVTQGSNYGYTF. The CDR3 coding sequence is TGTGCCAGCAGTGTAACACAGGGTTCTAACTATGGCTACACCTTC. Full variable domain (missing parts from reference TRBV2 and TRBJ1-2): EPEVTQTPSHQVTQMGQEVILRCVPISNHLYFYWYRQILGQKVEFLVSFYNNEISEKSEIFDDQFSVERPDGSNFTLKIRSTKLEDSAMYFCASSVTQGSNYGYTFGSGTRLTVV.

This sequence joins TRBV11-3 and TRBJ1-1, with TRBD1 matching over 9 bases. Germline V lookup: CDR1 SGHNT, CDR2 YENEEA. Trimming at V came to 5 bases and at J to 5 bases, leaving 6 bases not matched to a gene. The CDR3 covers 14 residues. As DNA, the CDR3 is TGTGCCAGCAGCCTGTGGGACAGGGATACTGAAGCTTTCTTT. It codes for CASSLWDRDTEAFF.

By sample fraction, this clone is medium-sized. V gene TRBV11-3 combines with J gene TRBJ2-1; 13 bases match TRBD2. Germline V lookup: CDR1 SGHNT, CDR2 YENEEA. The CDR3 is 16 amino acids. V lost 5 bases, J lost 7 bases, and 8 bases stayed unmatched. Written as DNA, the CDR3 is TGTGCCAGCAGCCAGACTAGCGGGGGGTTAGTAAATGAGCAGTTCTTC. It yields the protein CASSQTSGGLVNEQFF.

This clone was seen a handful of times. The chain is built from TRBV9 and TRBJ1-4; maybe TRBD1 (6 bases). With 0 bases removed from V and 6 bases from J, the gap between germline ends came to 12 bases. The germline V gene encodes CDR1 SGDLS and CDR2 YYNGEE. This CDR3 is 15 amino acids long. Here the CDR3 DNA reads TGTGCCAGCAGCGTAGAGGGGGGAGTTTATGAAAAACTGTTTTTT. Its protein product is CASSVEGGVYEKLFF.

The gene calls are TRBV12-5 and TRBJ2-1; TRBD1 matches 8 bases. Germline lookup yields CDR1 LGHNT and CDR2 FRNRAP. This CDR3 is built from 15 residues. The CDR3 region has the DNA TGTGCCAGCACCCGGCAGGGGGCGCAATACAATGAGCAGTTCTTC. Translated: CASTRQGAQYNEQFF.

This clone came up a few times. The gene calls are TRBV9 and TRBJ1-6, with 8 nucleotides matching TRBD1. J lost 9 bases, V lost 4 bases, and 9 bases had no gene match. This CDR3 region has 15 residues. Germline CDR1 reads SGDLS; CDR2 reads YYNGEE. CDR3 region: CASSRLQGGGSPLHF. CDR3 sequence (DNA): TGTGCCAGCAGCAGATTACAGGGGGGTGGTTCACCCCTCCACTTT.

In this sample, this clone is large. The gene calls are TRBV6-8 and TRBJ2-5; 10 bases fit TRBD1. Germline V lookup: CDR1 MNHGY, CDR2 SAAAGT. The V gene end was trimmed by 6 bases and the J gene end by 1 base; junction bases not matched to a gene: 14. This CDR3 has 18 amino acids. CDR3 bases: TGTGCCAGCAGGGGGACAGGGGATGCCGCCGGCACCCAAGAGACCCAGTACTTC. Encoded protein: CASRGTGDAAGTQETQYF.

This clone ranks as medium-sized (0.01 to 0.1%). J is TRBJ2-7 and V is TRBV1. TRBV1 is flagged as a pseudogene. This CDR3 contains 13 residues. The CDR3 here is CASSQVSGGAQYV. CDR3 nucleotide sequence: TGCGCCAGCAGCCAAGTTTCCGGGGGCGCGCAGTACGTC.

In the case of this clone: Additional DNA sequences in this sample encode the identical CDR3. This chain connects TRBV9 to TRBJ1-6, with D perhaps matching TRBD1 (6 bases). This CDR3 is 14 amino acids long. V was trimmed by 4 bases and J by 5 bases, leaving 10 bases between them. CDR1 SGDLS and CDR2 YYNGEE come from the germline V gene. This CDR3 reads CASSRGGDNSPLHF. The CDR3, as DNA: TGTGCCAGCAGCCGAGGGGGGGATAATTCACCCCTCCACTTT.

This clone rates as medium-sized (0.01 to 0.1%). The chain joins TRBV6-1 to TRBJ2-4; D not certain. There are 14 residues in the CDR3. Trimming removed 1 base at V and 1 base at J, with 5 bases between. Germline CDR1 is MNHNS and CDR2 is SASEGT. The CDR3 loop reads CASSEGDAKNIQYF. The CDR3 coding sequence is TGTGCCAGCAGTGAAGGGGATGCCAAAAACATTCAGTACTTC.

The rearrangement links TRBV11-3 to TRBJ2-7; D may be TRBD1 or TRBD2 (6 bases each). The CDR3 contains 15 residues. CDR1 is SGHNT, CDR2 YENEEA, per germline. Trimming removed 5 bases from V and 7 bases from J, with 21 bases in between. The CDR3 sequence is CASSEGGGMGFEQYF. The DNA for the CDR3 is TGTGCCAGCAGCGAGGGGGGCGGTATGGGGTTTGAGCAGTACTTC.

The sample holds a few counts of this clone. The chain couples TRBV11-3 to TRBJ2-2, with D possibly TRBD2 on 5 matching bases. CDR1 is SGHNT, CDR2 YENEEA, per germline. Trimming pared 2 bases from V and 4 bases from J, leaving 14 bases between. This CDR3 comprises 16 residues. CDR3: CASSLTLLGGTGELFF. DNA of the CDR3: TGTGCCAGCAGCTTAACGCTCCTAGGAGGCACCGGGGAGCTGTTTTTT.

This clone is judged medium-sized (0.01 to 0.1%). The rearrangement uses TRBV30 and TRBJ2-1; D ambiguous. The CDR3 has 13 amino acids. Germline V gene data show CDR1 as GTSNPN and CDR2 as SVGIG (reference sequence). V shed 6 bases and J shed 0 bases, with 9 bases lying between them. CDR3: CACPRSSYNEQFF. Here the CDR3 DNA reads TGTGCCTGCCCCCGGAGCTCCTACAATGAGCAGTTCTTC.

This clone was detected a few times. This chain's CDR3 is CASSLYEETYEQYF. As DNA, the CDR3 is TGTGCCAGCAGCTTATATGAAGAAACCTACGAGCAGTACTTC. The genes are TRBV7-6 and TRBJ2-7; D uncertain. Germline V CDR1 and CDR2: SGHVS, FNYEAQ. CDR3 size: 14 residues. Between the trimmed V and J ends, which lost 2 bases and 2 bases, there was a span of 10 bases.

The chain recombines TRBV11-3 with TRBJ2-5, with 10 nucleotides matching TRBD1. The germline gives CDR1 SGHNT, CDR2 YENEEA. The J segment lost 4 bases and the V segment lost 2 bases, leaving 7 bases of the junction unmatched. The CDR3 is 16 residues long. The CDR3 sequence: CASSLYDRGLVETQYF. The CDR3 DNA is TGTGCCAGCAGCTTATACGACAGGGGGCTTGTAGAGACCCAGTACTTC.

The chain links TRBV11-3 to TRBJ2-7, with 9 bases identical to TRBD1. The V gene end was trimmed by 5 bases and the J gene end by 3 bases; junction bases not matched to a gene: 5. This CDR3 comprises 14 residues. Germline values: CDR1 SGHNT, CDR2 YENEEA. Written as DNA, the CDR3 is TGTGCCAGCAGCACAGGGGGCGCGGACTACGAGCAGTACTTC. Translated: CASSTGGADYEQYF. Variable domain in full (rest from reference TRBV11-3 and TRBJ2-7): EAGVVQSPRYKIIEKKQPVAFWCNPISGHNTLYWYLQNLGQGPELLIRYENEEAVDDSQLPKDRFSAERLKGVDSTLKIQPAELGDSAVYLCASSTGGADYEQYFGPGTRLTVT.

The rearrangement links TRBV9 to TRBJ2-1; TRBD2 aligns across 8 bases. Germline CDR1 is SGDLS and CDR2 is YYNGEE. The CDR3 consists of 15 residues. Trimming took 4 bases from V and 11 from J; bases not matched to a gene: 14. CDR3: CASSLGLASSSKQFF. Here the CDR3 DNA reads TGTGCCAGCAGCTTAGGACTAGCTTCCTCATCAAAGCAGTTCTTC. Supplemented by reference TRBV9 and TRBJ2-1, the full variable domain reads DSGVTQTPKHLITATGQRVTLRCSPRSGDLSVYWYQQSLDQGLQFLIQYYNGEERAKGNILERFSAQQFPDLHSELNLSSLELGDSALYFCASSLGLASSSKQFFGPGTRLTVL.